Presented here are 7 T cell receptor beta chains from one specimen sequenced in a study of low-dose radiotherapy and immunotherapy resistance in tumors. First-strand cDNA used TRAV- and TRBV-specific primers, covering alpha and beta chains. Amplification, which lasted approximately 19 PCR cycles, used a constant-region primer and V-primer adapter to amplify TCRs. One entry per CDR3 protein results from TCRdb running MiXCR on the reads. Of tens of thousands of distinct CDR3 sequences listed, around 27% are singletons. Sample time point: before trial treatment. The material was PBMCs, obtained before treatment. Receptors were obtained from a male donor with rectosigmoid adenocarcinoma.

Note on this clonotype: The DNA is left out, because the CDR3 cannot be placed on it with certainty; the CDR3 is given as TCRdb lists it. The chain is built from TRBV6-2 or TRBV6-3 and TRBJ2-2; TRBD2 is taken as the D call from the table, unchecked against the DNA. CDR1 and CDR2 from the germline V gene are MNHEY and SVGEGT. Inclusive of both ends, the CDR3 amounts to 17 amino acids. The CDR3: CASSHQLAGYTGELFFF.

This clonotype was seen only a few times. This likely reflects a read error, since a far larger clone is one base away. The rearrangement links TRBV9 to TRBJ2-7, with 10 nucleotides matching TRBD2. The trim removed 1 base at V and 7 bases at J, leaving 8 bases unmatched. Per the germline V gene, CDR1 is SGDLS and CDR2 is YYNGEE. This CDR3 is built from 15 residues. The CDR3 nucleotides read TGTGCCAGCAGCGTATCCAGCGGGGGGGCGTCTGAGCAGTACTTC. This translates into CASSVSSGGASEQYF. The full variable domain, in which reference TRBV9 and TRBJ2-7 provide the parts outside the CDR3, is DSGVTQTPKHLITATGQRVTLRCSPRSGDLSVYWYQQSLDQGLQFLIQYYNGEERAKGNILERFSAQQFPDLHSELNLSSLELGDSALYFCASSVSSGGASEQYFGPGTRLTVT.

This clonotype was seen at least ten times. CDR3 bases: TGTGCCAGCAGCCAACAGGTTAGCTCCTACAATGAGCAGTTCTTC. This gives the protein CASSQQVSSYNEQFF. V is TRBV14 and J is TRBJ2-1, with D hard to call. The V and J ends lost 2 bases and 0 bases respectively, with 8 bases between them. CDR1 SGHDN and CDR2 FVKESK come from the germline V gene. The CDR3 contains 15 residues.

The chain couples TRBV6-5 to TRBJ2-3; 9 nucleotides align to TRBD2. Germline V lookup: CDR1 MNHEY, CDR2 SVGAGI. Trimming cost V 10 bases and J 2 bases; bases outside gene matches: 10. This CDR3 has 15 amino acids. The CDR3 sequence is CAIPGRLAVTDTQYF. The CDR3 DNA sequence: TGTGCCATCCCAGGGCGACTAGCGGTCACAGATACGCAGTATTTT.

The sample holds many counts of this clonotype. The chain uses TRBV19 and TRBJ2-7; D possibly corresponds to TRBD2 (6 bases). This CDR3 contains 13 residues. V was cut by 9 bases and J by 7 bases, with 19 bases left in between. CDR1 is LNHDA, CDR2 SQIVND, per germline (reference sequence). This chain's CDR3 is CASMTTSSREQYF. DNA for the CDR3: TGTGCCAGCATGACGACTAGTTCGCGGGAGCAGTACTTC.

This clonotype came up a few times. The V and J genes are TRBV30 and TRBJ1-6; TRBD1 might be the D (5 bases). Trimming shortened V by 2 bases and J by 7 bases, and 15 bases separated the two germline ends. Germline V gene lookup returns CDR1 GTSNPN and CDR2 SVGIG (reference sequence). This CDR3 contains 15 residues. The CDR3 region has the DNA TGTGCCTGGAGTAAGGCGCAGGGCGGGAATTCACCCCTCCACTTT. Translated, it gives CAWSKAQGGNSPLHF.

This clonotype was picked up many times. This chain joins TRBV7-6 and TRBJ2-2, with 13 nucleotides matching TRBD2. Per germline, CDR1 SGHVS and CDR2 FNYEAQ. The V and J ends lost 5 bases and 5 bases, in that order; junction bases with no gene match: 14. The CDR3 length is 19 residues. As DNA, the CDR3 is TGTGCCAGCAGCCTTACGGGACTAGCGGGATCTATGCAAACCGGGGAGCTGTTTTTT. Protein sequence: CASSLTGLAGSMQTGELFF.